This T cell receptor beta chain was obtained from a study of blood T cells in healthy people across ages. Study observations and caveats: Observed TCR beta diversity per million T cells went down as age went up. This fall followed a roughly linear course with age. There were more naive CD4+ cells and higher diversity in long-lived donors than in aged donors. The percentage of naive T cells correlated strongly with TCR beta diversity.

Comments on this clonotype: The antigen is not known.

CDR1 and CDR2 (germline): SGHRS, YFSETQ. The CDR3 sequence is 17 residues long. V was trimmed by 1 base and J by 0 bases, leaving 17 bases between them. Sample-barcoded 5' priming and a J-beta primer mix drove a second PCR of roughly 7 to 11 cycles. From the 5' RACE reads, TCRdb called clonotypes with MiXCR, one entry per CDR3 protein. The table shows around 1,600,000 distinct CDR3 sequences, with 35% to 45% occurring only once. Material for sequencing was blood. This TCR was recovered from a woman under 30 in good health. The rearrangement joins TRBV5-1 to TRBJ2-7; D possibly corresponds to TRBD2 (5 bases). The CDR3 region is CASSLSSAVGSSYEQYF. CDR3 coding DNA: TGCGCCAGCAGCTTGAGTTCGGCCGTGGGGAGCTCCTACGAGCAGTACTTC.